The rows below give T cell receptor beta chains drawn from one sample of a study of CD8+ T cells in alopecia areata. Measured with immunoSEQ multiplex PCR; TCRdb has only the in-frame clones, and not every one. In the table there are more than 150,000 clones, roughly three fifths of which are singletons. This sample comprised CD8+ T cells sorted from blood, obtained at week 24, from a patient treated with tofacitinib. Receptor source: a human donor with alopecia areata. CDR3s include the opening cysteine and the closing phenylalanine or tryptophan. D genes are given only for firm matches. Part of the rows lack a size; the others show once, few, many or a class for expanded clones.

v_call: TRBV6-5; d_call: .; clone_size: .; j_call: TRBJ2-7; cdr3_aa: CASSGLQGTYEQYF; cdr3_nt: TGTGCCAGCAGTGGACTACAGGGCACCTACGAGCAGTACTTC
v_call: TRBV9; d_call: .; clone_size: .; j_call: TRBJ2-3; cdr3_aa: CASSLGLSQDTQYF; cdr3_nt: TGTGCCAGCAGCCTAGGTCTCTCACAAGATACGCAGTATTTT
v_call: TRBV4-1; d_call: .; clone_size: many; j_call: TRBJ1-1; cdr3_aa: CASSQDPGPEAFF; cdr3_nt: TGCGCCAGCAGCCAGGATCCGGGACCAGAAGCTTTCTTT
v_call: TRBV7-9; d_call: TRBD1; clone_size: few; j_call: TRBJ1-1; cdr3_aa: CASSLVTGTNTEAFF; cdr3_nt: TGTGCCAGCAGCTTAGTGACAGGGACTAACACTGAAGCTTTCTTT
v_call: TRBV30; d_call: .; clone_size: few; j_call: TRBJ1-1; cdr3_aa: CAWTLDSGGTEAFF; cdr3_nt: TGTGCCTGGACCCTGGACAGTGGCGGGACTGAAGCTTTCTTT
v_call: TRBV15; d_call: TRBD2; clone_size: .; j_call: TRBJ2-1; cdr3_aa: CATSRDMGAGPYNEQFF; cdr3_nt: TGTGCCACCAGCAGAGATATGGGAGCGGGACCCTACAATGAGCAGTTCTTC
v_call: TRBV6-1; d_call: .; clone_size: .; j_call: TRBJ2-7; cdr3_aa: CASQEWSYEQYF; cdr3_nt: TGTGCCAGCCAGGAGTGGTCCTACGAGCAGTACTTC
v_call: TRBV9; d_call: TRBD1; clone_size: .; j_call: TRBJ1-1; cdr3_aa: CASSPDRGASLNTEAFF; cdr3_nt: TGTGCCAGCAGCCCTGACAGGGGGGCGTCCTTGAACACTGAAGCTTTCTTT
v_call: TRBV9; d_call: .; clone_size: few; j_call: TRBJ2-5; cdr3_aa: CASSVGGRIGETQYF; cdr3_nt: TGTGCCAGCAGCGTAGGGGGACGGATTGGAGAGACCCAGTACTTC
v_call: TRBV7-8; d_call: .; clone_size: .; j_call: TRBJ2-4; cdr3_aa: CASSPGDF; cdr3_nt: TGTGCCAGCAGCCCGGGGGACTTC
v_call: TRBV6-1; d_call: .; clone_size: .; j_call: TRBJ1-6; cdr3_aa: CASSEDSRVVNSPLHF; cdr3_nt: TGTGCCAGCAGTGAAGACAGCCGGGTGGTTAATTCACCCCTCCACTTT
v_call: TRBV30; d_call: TRBD1; clone_size: once; j_call: TRBJ2-2; cdr3_aa: CAWGTGSTGELFF; cdr3_nt: TGTGCCTGGGGGACAGGTTCCACCGGGGAGCTGTTTTTT
v_call: TRBV11-2; d_call: .; clone_size: few; j_call: TRBJ2-5; cdr3_aa: CASSSRTISQETQYF; cdr3_nt: TGTGCCAGCAGCTCGAGGACTATTTCCCAAGAGACCCAGTACTTC
v_call: TRBV6-5; d_call: TRBD2; clone_size: .; j_call: TRBJ2-5; cdr3_aa: CASSYAGLAGETQYF; cdr3_nt: TGTGCCAGCAGTTACGCCGGACTAGCGGGGGAGACCCAGTACTTC
v_call: TRBV5-1; d_call: TRBD2; clone_size: few; j_call: TRBJ2-1; cdr3_aa: CASSLGGLATSIDEQFF; cdr3_nt: TGCGCCAGCAGCTTGGGGGGACTAGCCACATCGATCGATGAGCAGTTCTTC
v_call: TRBV6-5; d_call: .; clone_size: .; j_call: TRBJ1-1; cdr3_aa: CASSYYPGRTEAFF; cdr3_nt: TGTGCCAGCAGTTACTACCCGGGACGTACTGAAGCTTTCTTT
v_call: TRBV6-1; d_call: .; clone_size: few; j_call: TRBJ2-5; cdr3_aa: CASSEQGQETQYF; cdr3_nt: TGTGCCAGCAGTGAACAGGGCCAAGAGACCCAGTACTTC
v_call: TRBV20-1; d_call: .; clone_size: .; j_call: TRBJ1-1; cdr3_aa: CSGNQGTEAFF; cdr3_nt: TGCAGTGGAAATCAGGGGACTGAAGCTTTCTTT
v_call: TRBV10-3; d_call: .; clone_size: .; j_call: TRBJ1-4; cdr3_aa: CAISEGVATNEKLFF; cdr3_nt: TGTGCCATCAGTGAGGGGGTTGCAACTAATGAAAAACTGTTTTTT
v_call: TRBV29-1; d_call: TRBD1; clone_size: .; j_call: TRBJ1-3; cdr3_aa: CSVERTGSGNTIYF; cdr3_nt: TGCAGCGTTGAAAGGACAGGATCCGGAAACACCATATATTTT
v_call: TRBV5-4; d_call: TRBD1; clone_size: .; j_call: TRBJ1-2; cdr3_aa: CASSLVAGTGDGYTF; cdr3_nt: TGTGCCAGCAGCTTGGTGGCCGGGACAGGGGATGGCTACACCTTC
v_call: TRBV7-9; d_call: .; clone_size: few; j_call: TRBJ1-1; cdr3_aa: CASSLGQLEAFF; cdr3_nt: TGTGCCAGCAGCCTAGGACAGCTTGAAGCTTTCTTT
v_call: TRBV6-4; d_call: TRBD1; clone_size: .; j_call: TRBJ2-3; cdr3_aa: CASSDGQATDTQYF; cdr3_nt: TGTGCCAGCAGTGACGGACAGGCGACAGATACGCAGTATTTT
v_call: TRBV5-1; d_call: TRBD1; clone_size: .; j_call: TRBJ2-3; cdr3_aa: CASSPKTGTGITDTQYF; cdr3_nt: TGCGCCAGCAGCCCCAAGACCGGGACAGGGATCACAGATACGCAGTATTTT
v_call: TRBV15; d_call: .; clone_size: .; j_call: TRBJ2-1; cdr3_aa: CATSSWGHYYNEQFF; cdr3_nt: TGTGCCACCAGCAGTTGGGGACACTATTACAATGAGCAGTTCTTC
v_call: TRBV2; d_call: .; clone_size: .; j_call: TRBJ1-1; cdr3_aa: CASSELPIYRESYTEAFF; cdr3_nt: TGTGCCAGCAGTGAACTCCCAATCTACAGGGAGTCGTACACTGAAGCTTTCTTT
v_call: TRBV30; d_call: .; clone_size: once; j_call: TRBJ2-7; cdr3_aa: CAWSVNRIYEQYF; cdr3_nt: TGTGCCTGGAGTGTTAACAGAATCTACGAGCAGTACTTC
v_call: TRBV29-1; d_call: TRBD1; clone_size: .; j_call: TRBJ1-1; cdr3_aa: CSVPTGGGFSEAFF; cdr3_nt: TGCAGCGTTCCGACAGGGGGAGGCTTTTCCGAAGCTTTCTTT
v_call: TRBV27; d_call: .; clone_size: .; j_call: TRBJ1-5; cdr3_aa: CASGVDWNQPQHF; cdr3_nt: TGTGCCAGCGGGGTCGATTGGAATCAGCCCCAGCATTTT
v_call: TRBV2; d_call: .; clone_size: .; j_call: TRBJ2-7; cdr3_aa: CASSRERRPPSYEQYF; cdr3_nt: TGTGCCAGCAGTAGAGAGAGACGGCCTCCGTCCTACGAGCAGTACTTC
v_call: TRBV6-5; d_call: .; clone_size: .; j_call: TRBJ2-1; cdr3_aa: CASRQTVSYNEQFF; cdr3_nt: TGTGCCAGCCGACAGACCGTTTCCTACAATGAGCAGTTCTTC
v_call: TRBV14; d_call: .; clone_size: .; j_call: TRBJ2-7; cdr3_aa: CASSQAEGPSYEQYF; cdr3_nt: TGTGCCAGCAGCCAAGCTGAAGGTCCCTCCTACGAGCAGTACTTC
v_call: TRBV27; d_call: TRBD1; clone_size: .; j_call: TRBJ2-7; cdr3_aa: CASRTGGNEQYF; cdr3_nt: TGTGCCAGTCGGACAGGGGGCAACGAGCAGTACTTC
v_call: TRBV29-1; d_call: .; clone_size: .; j_call: TRBJ1-1; cdr3_aa: CSVEGKDGYNTEAFF; cdr3_nt: TGCAGCGTTGAAGGTAAAGACGGATATAACACTGAAGCTTTCTTT
v_call: TRBV5-1; d_call: .; clone_size: .; j_call: TRBJ2-1; cdr3_aa: CASSSSLEQFF; cdr3_nt: TGCGCCAGCAGCTCGTCCCTTGAGCAGTTCTTC
v_call: TRBV5-6; d_call: TRBD1; clone_size: .; j_call: TRBJ2-7; cdr3_aa: CASSSGTGEYYEQYF; cdr3_nt: TGTGCCAGCAGCTCCGGGACAGGGGAATATTACGAGCAGTACTTC
v_call: TRBV27; d_call: TRBD1; clone_size: .; j_call: TRBJ1-5; cdr3_aa: CASSPISGGGPQHF; cdr3_nt: TGTGCCAGCAGCCCAATATCAGGGGGTGGGCCCCAGCATTTT
v_call: TRBV5-1; d_call: TRBD1; clone_size: .; j_call: TRBJ2-3; cdr3_aa: CASSLTTGTTDTQYF; cdr3_nt: TGCGCCAGCAGCTTAACGACAGGGACCACAGATACGCAGTATTTT
v_call: TRBV5-6; d_call: .; clone_size: .; j_call: TRBJ1-2; cdr3_aa: CASKEGSGGYTF; cdr3_nt: TGTGCCAGCAAGGAGGGAAGCGGTGGCTACACCTTC
v_call: TRBV5-1; d_call: TRBD1; clone_size: few; j_call: TRBJ2-5; cdr3_aa: CASTYLGGIQETQYF; cdr3_nt: TGCGCCAGCACCTACCTAGGGGGCATCCAAGAGACCCAGTACTTC
v_call: TRBV5-1; d_call: .; clone_size: .; j_call: TRBJ1-2; cdr3_aa: CASSGDDIGYTF; cdr3_nt: TGCGCCAGCAGCGGGGACGATATTGGCTACACCTTC
v_call: TRBV25-1; d_call: TRBD1; clone_size: few; j_call: TRBJ2-5; cdr3_aa: CASSYRGQETQYF; cdr3_nt: TGTGCCAGCAGCTACAGGGGGCAAGAGACCCAGTACTTC
v_call: TRBV6-6; d_call: .; clone_size: once; j_call: TRBJ2-5; cdr3_aa: CASGTYQETQYF; cdr3_nt: TGTGCCAGCGGGACTTACCAAGAGACCCAGTACTTC
v_call: TRBV5-1; d_call: .; clone_size: .; j_call: TRBJ1-2; cdr3_aa: CASSFPPKGRPNYGYTF; cdr3_nt: TGCGCCAGCAGCTTCCCGCCCAAAGGTCGCCCGAACTATGGCTACACCTTC
v_call: TRBV5-6; d_call: .; clone_size: few; j_call: TRBJ1-1; cdr3_aa: CASSPGRTNTEAFF; cdr3_nt: TGTGCCAGCAGCCCAGGACGGACGAACACTGAAGCTTTCTTT
v_call: TRBV4-1; d_call: .; clone_size: few; j_call: TRBJ1-3; cdr3_aa: CASSQDRGSGNTIYF; cdr3_nt: TGCGCCAGCAGCCAAGACAGGGGCTCTGGAAACACCATATATTTT
v_call: TRBV29-1; d_call: .; clone_size: .; j_call: TRBJ1-1; cdr3_aa: CSAINTEAFF; cdr3_nt: TGCAGCGCGATTAACACTGAAGCTTTCTTT
v_call: TRBV5-6; d_call: .; clone_size: .; j_call: TRBJ1-1; cdr3_aa: CASSLQVGGTDTEAFF; cdr3_nt: TGTGCCAGCAGCTTGCAGGTTGGGGGTACGGACACTGAAGCTTTCTTT
v_call: TRBV30; d_call: .; clone_size: .; j_call: TRBJ2-1; cdr3_aa: CAWWRQTEQFF; cdr3_nt: TGTGCCTGGTGGCGCCAGACTGAGCAGTTCTTC
v_call: TRBV6-1; d_call: TRBD1; clone_size: few; j_call: TRBJ2-7; cdr3_aa: CASSEATGDEQYF; cdr3_nt: TGTGCCAGCAGTGAAGCGACAGGGGACGAGCAGTACTTC
v_call: TRBV7-9; d_call: .; clone_size: many; j_call: TRBJ2-2; cdr3_aa: CANRSPGELFF; cdr3_nt: TGTGCCAACCGCTCTCCCGGGGAGCTGTTTTTT
v_call: TRBV9; d_call: .; clone_size: .; j_call: TRBJ2-2; cdr3_aa: CASTLASHGELFF; cdr3_nt: TGTGCCAGCACCCTCGCTTCCCACGGGGAGCTGTTTTTT
v_call: TRBV7-9; d_call: .; clone_size: .; j_call: TRBJ2-2; cdr3_aa: CASHGITGELFF; cdr3_nt: TGTGCCAGCCACGGAATTACCGGGGAGCTGTTTTTT
v_call: TRBV7-9; d_call: .; clone_size: .; j_call: TRBJ2-7; cdr3_aa: CASSHTGREQYF; cdr3_nt: TGTGCCAGCAGCCATACAGGGCGAGAGCAGTACTTC
v_call: TRBV6-5; d_call: TRBD1; clone_size: few; j_call: TRBJ2-2; cdr3_aa: CASSGTGDTGELFF; cdr3_nt: TGTGCCAGCAGTGGGACAGGGGACACCGGGGAGCTGTTTTTT
v_call: TRBV12-5; d_call: TRBD1; clone_size: .; j_call: TRBJ2-5; cdr3_aa: CASGLGDRGIGETQYF; cdr3_nt: TGTGCTAGTGGTTTGGGGGACAGGGGTATTGGCGAGACCCAGTACTTC
v_call: TRBV29-1; d_call: .; clone_size: .; j_call: TRBJ1-1; cdr3_aa: CSDSEAFF; cdr3_nt: TGCAGCGATAGTGAAGCTTTCTTT
v_call: TRBV5-1; d_call: .; clone_size: few; j_call: TRBJ2-6; cdr3_aa: CASSFVPRTNVLTF; cdr3_nt: TGCGCCAGCAGCTTTGTCCCACGGACCAACGTCCTGACTTTC
v_call: TRBV2; d_call: .; clone_size: .; j_call: TRBJ2-7; cdr3_aa: CASKGYEQYF; cdr3_nt: TGTGCCAGCAAAGGTTACGAGCAGTACTTC